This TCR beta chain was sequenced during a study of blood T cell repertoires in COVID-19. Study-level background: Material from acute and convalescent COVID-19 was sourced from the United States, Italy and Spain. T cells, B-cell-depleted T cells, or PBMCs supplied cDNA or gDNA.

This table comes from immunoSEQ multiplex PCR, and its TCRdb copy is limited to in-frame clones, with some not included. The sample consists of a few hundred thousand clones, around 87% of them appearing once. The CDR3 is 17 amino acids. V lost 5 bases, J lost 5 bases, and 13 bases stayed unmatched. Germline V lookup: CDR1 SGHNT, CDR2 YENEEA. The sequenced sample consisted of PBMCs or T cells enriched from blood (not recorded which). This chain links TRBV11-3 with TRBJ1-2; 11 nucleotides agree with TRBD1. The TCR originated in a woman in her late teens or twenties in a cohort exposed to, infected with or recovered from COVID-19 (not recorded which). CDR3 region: CASSPPPGTGGVYGYTF. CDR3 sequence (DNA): TGTGCCAGCAGCCCCCCGCCCGGGACAGGGGGGGTTTATGGCTACACCTTC. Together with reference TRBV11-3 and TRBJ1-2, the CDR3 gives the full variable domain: EAGVVQSPRYKIIEKKQPVAFWCNPISGHNTLYWYLQNLGQGPELLIRYENEEAVDDSQLPKDRFSAERLKGVDSTLKIQPAELGDSAVYLCASSPPPGTGGVYGYTFGSGTRLTVV.